These 8 T cell receptor beta chains came from one sample sequenced in a study of hypomethylating agent response in myelodysplastic syndrome. Using immunoSEQ multiplex PCR, the repertoire was profiled, and TCRdb retains in-frame clones only, with some absent. The sample consists of approximately 3,300 clones, about 90% of them appearing once. The source material was bone marrow, sampled before or after starting hypomethylating agent treatment for myelodysplastic syndrome (not recorded which). These receptors were taken from a human donor with myelodysplastic syndrome.

The V gene is TRBV28, the J gene TRBJ2-5; D is possibly TRBD2 (5 bases). V was clipped by 1 base and J by 1 base, with 10 bases between them. This CDR3 is built from 15 residues. Germline V gives CDR1 MDHEN, CDR2 SYDVKM. The CDR3 bases are TGTGCCAGCAGTTTATCTGGGAGTCTCCAAGAGACCCAGTACTTC. It is translated as CASSLSGSLQETQYF. Looking up the rest from reference TRBV28 and TRBJ2-5 gives the full variable domain: DVKVTQSSRYLVKRTGEKVFLECVQDMDHENMFWYRQDPGLGLRLIYFSYDVKMKEKGDIPEGYSVSREKKERFSLILESASTNQTSMYLCASSLSGSLQETQYFGPGTRLLVL.

The chain joins TRBV6-5 to TRBJ2-6; D ambiguous. V dropped 8 bases and J dropped 0 bases, with 8 bases sitting between them. This CDR3 contains 14 residues. Germline CDR1 is MNHEY and CDR2 is SVGAGI. The CDR3 loop is CASSGPSGANVLTF. For the CDR3, the DNA is TGTGCCAGCTCTGGCCCCTCTGGGGCCAACGTCCTGACTTTC.

V is TRBV6-5 and J is TRBJ1-1; D is perhaps TRBD1 (6 bases). Germline V lookup: CDR1 MNHEY, CDR2 SVGAGI. The germline V and J ends were trimmed by 4 bases and 1 base, with 10 bases remaining between them. The CDR3 is made up of 14 amino acids. CDR3 nucleotide sequence: TGTGCCAGCAGTTTGAGGGGGAAGAACACTGAAGCTTTCTTT. Its translation: CASSLRGKNTEAFF.

The rearrangement links TRBV19 to TRBJ2-1; 11 bases map to TRBD2. The V and J ends lost 1 base and 13 bases, in that order; junction bases with no gene match: 3. Germline V CDR1 and CDR2: LNHDA, SQIVND (reference sequence). The CDR3 consists of 13 residues. CDR3 protein: CASSIVTSGEQFF. Here the CDR3 DNA reads TGTGCCAGTAGTATAGTGACTAGCGGGGAACAGTTCTTC.

The rearrangement joins TRBV2 to TRBJ2-6; D is perhaps TRBD2 (5 bases). The CDR3 is 15 amino acids. From germline, CDR1 is SNHLY and CDR2 FYNNEI. The V end was cut by 6 bases, the J end by 3 bases, with 12 bases between. CDR3 residues: CASRPFRGGANVLTF. The CDR3 DNA follows: TGTGCCAGCAGACCGTTTCGGGGTGGGGCCAACGTCCTGACTTTC.

This clone was recorded only once. The chain is built from TRBV7-6 and TRBJ2-2, with D unresolved. V was trimmed by 0 bases and J by 2 bases, leaving 13 bases between them. The CDR3 loop spans 17 amino acids. CDR1 is SGHVS, CDR2 FNYEAQ, per germline. As DNA, the CDR3 is TGTGCCAGCAGCTTAGCGCGGCCAGGCACCAACACCGGGGAGCTGTTTTTT. Residues: CASSLARPGTNTGELFF.

In this sample, this clone turned up once. This chain links TRBV28 with TRBJ2-4; TRBD1 matches 7 bases. Germline CDR1 is MDHEN and CDR2 is SYDVKM. The V gene end was trimmed by 6 bases and the J gene end by 3 bases; junction bases not matched to a gene: 8. The CDR3 spans 15 residues. CDR3 sequence (DNA): TGTGCCAGCAGCCCAGGGGGAGAGGGCAAAAACATTCAGTACTTC. Amino acid sequence: CASSPGGEGKNIQYF.

The gene calls are TRBV2 and TRBJ1-2, with TRBD1 matching 7 bases. This CDR3 is 15 amino acids long. V dropped 6 bases and J dropped 1; count of bases not matched to a gene: 8. Germline V CDR1 and CDR2: SNHLY, FYNNEI. The CDR3 bases are TGTGCCAGCAGGTACCGGGGACAGATTAACTATGGCTACACCTTC. This translates into CASRYRGQINYGYTF.